The sequence of this TCR beta chain was determined in a study of blood T cells in healthy people across ages. Broader study findings: Estimates of total diversity, which came from one million sequenced T cells, were considered to be underestimates.

To note about this clonotype: No antigen is known for it. At one of its ends the junction is not consistent with the germline gene, which may arise from a read error.

Alongside a J-beta primer mix, a sample-barcoded 5' primer served in a second PCR lasting about 7 to 12 cycles. MiXCR, applied by TCRdb to the 5' RACE reads, yields one record per CDR3 protein. The sample records 1.5 million to 2 million distinct CDR3 sequences, about two fifths being singletons. This CDR3 has 15 residues. Germline V CDR1 and CDR2: DFQATT, SNEGSKA (reference sequence). The rearrangement joins TRBV20-1 to TRBJ2-1; a possible D gene is TRBD2 (5 bases). This receptor was identified in a human donor in good health. Sequenced input: blood. The chain's CDR3 is CSASVGPAVMNEQFF. CDR3 DNA sequence: TGCAGCGCTAGTGTCGGACCAGCGGTGATGAATGAGCAGTTCTTC.